These 32 T cell receptor beta chains share one sample of origin, sequenced in a study of HIV-infected patients and healthy controls. 400 to 550 ng RNA was reverse transcribed with alpha and beta constant-region primers. Using multiplexing indices, alpha and beta chain libraries were generated apart by chain-specific third strand synthesis. MiXCR, applied by TCRdb to the 5' RACE reads, yields one record per CDR3 protein. The data show about 3,800 distinct CDR3 sequences, roughly 8.5% seen once. Roughly three months, about 14 weeks, into antiretroviral therapy, follow-up blood was collected. No cell fractionation was done, so the repertoire covers all unsorted peripheral blood T cells. The specimen was blood, collected during antiretroviral therapy. The receptor source for this set is an adult with HIV infection.

This clonotype is medium-sized within its sample. V and J are TRBV20-1 and TRBJ2-1; 8 nucleotides match TRBD1. Per germline, CDR1 DFQATT and CDR2 SNEGSKA (reference sequence). V shed 6 bases, J shed 0 bases, and the junction held 4 bases outside the gene matches. This CDR3 has 14 amino acids. As DNA, the CDR3 is TGCAGTGCCACGACAGGGGTCTCCTACAATGAGCAGTTCTTC. Amino acid sequence: CSATTGVSYNEQFF.

The V call is TRBV7-2, the J call TRBJ1-2; 7 bases align to TRBD1. V was clipped by 6 bases and J by 6 bases; unmatched bases: 10. This CDR3 contains 14 residues. Germline-derived CDR1 and CDR2 are SGHTA and FQGNSA. The CDR3 bases are TGTGCCAGCAGTATCAACAGGGGCCCGGATGGCTACACCTTC. Amino acids: CASSINRGPDGYTF. Supplemented by reference TRBV7-2 and TRBJ1-2, the full variable domain reads GAGVSQSPSNKVTEKGKDVELRCDPISGHTALYWYRQSLGQGLEFLIYFQGNSAPDKSGLPSDRFSAERTGGSVSTLTIQRTQQEDSAVYLCASSINRGPDGYTFGSGTRLTVV.

Within the sample, this clonotype is medium-sized (0.01 to 0.1%). The chain employs TRBV7-2 and TRBJ2-1; no definite D call. Germline CDR1 is SGHTA and CDR2 is FQGNSA. The CDR3 is made up of 12 amino acids. With 1 base removed from V and 7 bases from J, the gap between germline ends came to 5 bases. The CDR3 DNA sequence: TGTGCCAGCAGCTTAGGTACAAATGAGCAGTTCTTC. Its translation is CASSLGTNEQFF.

The genes are TRBV3-1 and TRBJ2-7; 7 bases are shared with TRBD1. After removal of 1 base from V and 6 bases from J, the junction contained 15 bases not matched to a gene. Germline values: CDR1 LGHDT, CDR2 YNNKEL (reference sequence). CDR3 length: 17 residues. CDR3 residues: CASSQGDRVPLGVEQYF. CDR3 coding DNA: TGTGCCAGCAGCCAAGGCGACAGGGTACCTCTCGGTGTCGAGCAGTACTTC.

This clonotype came up many times. This sequence joins TRBV7-2 and TRBJ1-1; weak D call: TRBD1 (5 bases). V was trimmed by 5 bases and J by 1 base, leaving 14 bases between them. The CDR3 spans 15 residues. Germline values: CDR1 SGHTA, CDR2 FQGNSA. CDR3 bases: TGTGCCAGCAGCGCTGGGGCCGTTCAGAACACTGAAGCTTTCTTT. Its translation is CASSAGAVQNTEAFF.

This clonotype was counted a few times. The chain has TRBV12-3 or TRBV12-4 and TRBJ2-3; D could derive from TRBD1 or TRBD2 (5 bases each). This CDR3 is 15 amino acids long. Trimming took off 4 bases at V and 1 base at J, with 12 bases between the two ends. As DNA, the CDR3 is TGTGCCAGCAGTTCCTCGAGGGGTGGCACAGATACGCAGTATTTT. Its translation is CASSSSRGGTDTQYF.

This clonotype was recorded many times. The chain is built from TRBV19 and TRBJ2-3, with unresolved D. This CDR3 comprises 14 residues. V was pared by 7 bases and J by 4 bases, with 15 bases between. Germline assignment: CDR1 LNHDA and CDR2 SQIVND (reference sequence). The CDR3: CASTQSSRPDTQYF. DNA of the CDR3: TGTGCCAGTACCCAGAGTTCTCGTCCAGATACGCAGTATTTT.

This clonotype is labeled as medium-sized. This CDR3 reads CASSYGDRGRYEQYV. The CDR3 nucleotides read TGTGCCAGCAGTTACGGCGACAGGGGACGGTACGAGCAGTACGTC. V usage is TRBV6-2 or TRBV6-3 and J usage is TRBJ2-7, with 8 bases fitting TRBD1. The V segment lost 2 bases and the J segment 4 bases; nucleotides outside the gene matches: 7. Germline V CDR1 and CDR2: MNHEY, SVGEGT. This CDR3 comprises 15 residues.

In its sample, this clonotype ranks as medium-sized (0.01 to 0.1%). The chain combines TRBV20-1 with TRBJ1-2; 8 positions match TRBD1. Germline CDR1 reads DFQATT; CDR2 reads SNEGSKA (reference sequence). CDR3 length: 13 amino acids. V shed 0 bases, J shed 7 bases, and the junction held 4 bases outside the gene matches. The CDR3 coding sequence is TGCAGTGCTAGAGAGGGACAGGCGTTTGGCTACACCTTC. This codes for CSAREGQAFGYTF.

This clonotype showed up many times. The chain uses TRBV5-1 and TRBJ1-4; D unresolved. Trimming took 4 bases from V and 6 from J, leaving 13 bases between them. Germline CDR1 is SGHRS and CDR2 is YFSETQ. The CDR3 is made up of 14 amino acids. The CDR3 nucleotides are TGCGCCAGCAGCCCCCGCCCTGAGGATGAAAAACTGTTTTTT. Encoded protein: CASSPRPEDEKLFF.

This clonotype was recorded at least ten times. DNA of the CDR3: TGTGCCAGTAGCGGGACAGACAATCAGCCCCAGCATTTT. Translating gives CASSGTDNQPQHF. The rearrangement links TRBV19 to TRBJ1-5; TRBD1 matches at 7 bases. The germline gives CDR1 LNHDA, CDR2 SQIVND (reference sequence). Losses at the gene ends were 6 bases for V and 3 bases for J; bases not matched to a gene: 2. The CDR3 consists of 13 residues.

This clonotype was observed a handful of times. The CDR3 sequence: CASSATLGERAFF. DNA for the CDR3: TGTGCCAGCAGCGCCACTCTTGGGGAGAGGGCTTTCTTT. The chain carries TRBV9 and TRBJ1-1, with D unclear. Germline CDR1 reads SGDLS; CDR2 reads YYNGEE. With 3 bases removed from V and 11 bases from J, the gap between germline ends came to 17 bases. The CDR3 has 13 residues. Using reference TRBV9 and TRBJ1-1 for the parts outside the CDR3, the full variable domain is DSGVTQTPKHLITATGQRVTLRCSPRSGDLSVYWYQQSLDQGLQFLIQYYNGEERAKGNILERFSAQQFPDLHSELNLSSLELGDSALYFCASSATLGERAFFGQGTRLTVV.

This chain joins TRBV12-3 or TRBV12-4 and TRBJ1-1; the D is unclear. The CDR3 covers 14 residues. Trimming shortened V by 5 bases and J by 2 bases, and 12 bases separated the two germline ends. The CDR3 loop reads CASSPTGRNTEAFF. The CDR3 region has the DNA TGTGCCAGCAGTCCGACTGGGAGAAACACTGAAGCTTTCTTT.

This chain joins TRBV7-2 and TRBJ2-7; TRBD2 might be the D (6 bases). The CDR3 loop spans 14 amino acids. V was shortened by 0 bases and J by 2 bases, with 8 bases between the two germline ends. Germline CDR1 and CDR2: SGHTA and FQGNSA. Written as DNA, the CDR3 is TGTGCCAGCAGCTTAGCGCCGGGGGCCTACGAGCAGTACTTC. It is translated as CASSLAPGAYEQYF.

This clonotype has a count of ten or more. The V and J genes are TRBV6-2 or TRBV6-3 and TRBJ1-5, with a possible D match to TRBD1 (6 bases). The CDR3 is 17 residues long. V shed 6 bases and J shed 2 bases, with 20 bases lying between them. The germline V gene has CDR1 MNHEY and CDR2 SVGEGT. The CDR3, as DNA: TGTGCCAGCAGCTACATCTACGGTCAGGGGCGCAATCAGCCCCAGCATTTT. Encoded protein: CASSYIYGQGRNQPQHF.

This clonotype came up many times. The genes are TRBV6-5 and TRBJ2-7; D is possibly TRBD1 or TRBD2 (5 bases each). CDR1 is MNHEY, CDR2 SVGAGI, per germline. The CDR3 covers 14 residues. The V end lost 5 bases, the J end lost 4 bases, and 15 bases lay between the germline ends. The CDR3 protein is CASSPGDGLYEQYF. The DNA of the CDR3 is TGTGCCAGCAGTCCCGGGGACGGTTTATACGAGCAGTACTTC.

This clonotype is medium-sized in the sample. The J gene is TRBJ1-2, the V gene TRBV4-2; D ambiguous. The CDR3 spans 15 residues. The V gene's germline CDR1 is LGHNA and CDR2 YNFKEQ. Between the trimmed V and J ends, which lost 4 bases and 2 bases, there was a span of 14 bases. The CDR3 region is CASSLNLIDNYGYTF. As DNA, the CDR3 is TGTGCCAGCAGCCTCAACCTGATTGACAACTATGGCTACACCTTC.

The chain has TRBV7-3 and TRBJ1-1; a possible D gene is TRBD1 (5 bases). The germline V and J ends were trimmed by 2 bases and 1 base, with 17 bases remaining between them. Looked up from germline, CDR1 is SGHTA and CDR2 is FQGTGA. This CDR3 has 17 residues. The CDR3 region has the DNA TGTGCCAGCAGCTTATTTTCGGGACGACTCTCGAACACTGAAGCTTTCTTT. Amino acids: CASSLFSGRLSNTEAFF.

The rearrangement uses TRBV19 and TRBJ1-2; 8 positions agree with TRBD1. Germline trimming cut 5 bases from V and 10 bases from J; bases unmatched to any gene: 6. This CDR3 has 12 amino acids. Germline CDR1 and CDR2: LNHDA and SQIVND (reference sequence). The CDR3 DNA sequence: TGTGCCAGTAGTCCGACAGGGGTCCTCTACACCTTC. Translating it yields CASSPTGVLYTF.

In this sample, this clonotype is medium-sized. This chain uses TRBV7-2 with TRBJ2-2; D perhaps matches TRBD2 (5 bases). The germline gives CDR1 SGHTA, CDR2 FQGNSA. The CDR3 contains 14 residues. The ends were cut back, 6 bases at V and 3 bases at J, with 11 bases in the middle. Here the CDR3 DNA reads TGTGCCAGCAGGCGAACTAGGGACACCGGGGAGCTGTTTTTT. Its translation is CASRRTRDTGELFF.

This clonotype is judged medium-sized (0.01 to 0.1%). The genes are TRBV12-3 or TRBV12-4 and TRBJ2-3, with D possibly matching TRBD2 (5 bases). CDR3 length equals 13 residues. The V and J ends lost 6 bases and 7 bases respectively, with 14 bases between them. The CDR3 sequence: CASSPGIRNTQYF. In DNA, the CDR3 is TGTGCCAGCAGCCCCGGGATACGCAATACGCAGTATTTT.

This sequence joins TRBV7-3 and TRBJ2-5; TRBD1 or TRBD2 may be the D gene (6 bases each). Germline V gene sequence: CDR1 SGHTA, CDR2 FQGTGA. V was shortened by 3 bases and J by 4 bases, with 9 bases between the two germline ends. The CDR3 totals 13 residues. CDR3 sequence reads: CASSFGGGETQYF. The DNA of the CDR3 is TGTGCCAGCAGCTTTGGAGGGGGAGAGACCCAGTACTTC. The complete variable domain, with remaining parts taken from reference TRBV7-3 and TRBJ2-5, reads GAGVSQTPSNKVTEKGKYVELRCDPISGHTALYWYRQSLGQGPEFLIYFQGTGAADDSGLPNDRFFAVRPEGSVSTLKIQRTERGDSAVYLCASSFGGGETQYFGPGTRLLVL.

This clonotype is medium-sized within its sample. The chain carries TRBV12-3 or TRBV12-4 and TRBJ1-2; a possible D gene is TRBD1 (6 bases). Trimming removed 4 bases at V and 3 bases at J, with 12 bases between. The CDR3 covers 14 residues. The CDR3 region has the DNA TGTGCCAGCAGTTCAAACCAGGGGCACTATGGCTACACCTTC. This gives the protein CASSSNQGHYGYTF.

This clonotype was seen ten or more times. The chain uses TRBV27 and TRBJ2-1, with 7 nucleotides matching TRBD2. This CDR3 comprises 14 residues. Germline V gene lookup returns CDR1 MNHEY and CDR2 SMNVEV (reference sequence). V shed 7 bases, J shed 5 bases, and the junction held 8 bases outside the gene matches. The CDR3, as DNA: TGTGCCAGCACTGAGCGGGGTAGTCACAATGAGCAGTTCTTC. This gives the protein CASTERGSHNEQFF.

This clonotype was counted at least ten times. CDR3 protein: CASRSPGQGTGNTIYF. In DNA form, the CDR3 reads TGTGCCAGCAGGTCTCCGGGACAGGGGACTGGAAACACCATATATTTT. The chain combines TRBV7-9 with TRBJ1-3; 10 bases are a match to TRBD1. There are 16 residues in the CDR3. The J segment lost 2 bases and the V segment lost 6 bases, leaving 7 bases of the junction unmatched. The germline CDR1 and CDR2 sequences are SEHNR and FQNEAQ (reference sequence).

By share of the sample, this clonotype is medium-sized. CDR3 sequence (DNA): TGCAGTGCTAGAGACTTGAGAAGAGGACCAAACACCGGGGAGCTGTTTTTT. This codes for CSARDLRRGPNTGELFF. The chain uses TRBV20-1 and TRBJ2-2; D unclear. V was pared by 0 bases and J by 2 bases, with 16 bases between. The CDR3 is 17 amino acids. CDR1 is DFQATT and CDR2 is SNEGSKA in the germline V gene (reference sequence).

This clonotype rates as medium-sized. The V gene is TRBV6-2 or TRBV6-3, the J gene TRBJ2-5; D call uncertain. Germline V CDR1 and CDR2: MNHEY, SVGEGT. The CDR3 totals 14 residues. V was shortened by 8 bases and J by 1 base, with 14 bases between the two germline ends. In DNA form, the CDR3 reads TGTGCCAGCGTTGACCTGCCGGGCCAAGAGACCCAGTACTTC. This codes for CASVDLPGQETQYF.

This clonotype was observed a handful of times. The chain carries TRBV2 and TRBJ1-5; the match to TRBD1 covers 7 bases. The CDR3 runs 14 residues. V gave up 5 bases and J gave up 7 bases; unmatched junction bases: 8. The germline CDR1 and CDR2 sequences are SNHLY and FYNNEI. This CDR3 is CASSLHRGGQPQHF. The DNA for the CDR3 is TGTGCCAGCAGTCTGCACAGGGGCGGACAGCCCCAGCATTTT.

This clonotype has ten or more counts. The chain recombines TRBV9 with TRBJ2-2; D gene uncertain. CDR1 and CDR2 (germline): SGDLS, YYNGEE. CDR3 length equals 12 residues. Trimming cost V 4 bases and J 7 bases, with 8 bases left between them. The DNA of the CDR3 is TGTGCCAGCAGCTATCCTAACGGGGAGCTGTTTTTT. It codes for CASSYPNGELFF.

This clonotype counts as medium-sized (0.01 to 0.1%). V gene TRBV29-1 combines with J gene TRBJ2-1; TRBD1 matches 12 bases. Looked up from germline, CDR1 is SQVTM and CDR2 is ANQGSEA. V was pared by 7 bases and J by 2 bases, with 3 bases of the junction left unmatched. CDR3 size: 14 residues. The CDR3 region is CSARDRGPYNEQFF. Here the CDR3 DNA reads TGCAGCGCCAGGGACAGGGGGCCCTACAATGAGCAGTTCTTC.

This clonotype qualifies as medium-sized. CDR3 loop: CASNYDEQFF. The CDR3 DNA reads as TGTGCCAGCAATTACGATGAGCAGTTCTTC. This chain uses TRBV2 with TRBJ2-1; D call uncertain. Germline V gene data show CDR1 as SNHLY and CDR2 as FYNNEI. The CDR3 spans 10 residues. The V end lost 7 bases, the J end lost 8 bases, and 6 bases lay between the germline ends.

This clonotype is labeled medium-sized. The DNA of the CDR3 is TGTGCCAGCAGCGGACAGGGGCAAGCATACGAGCAGTACTTC. The encoded protein is CASSGQGQAYEQYF. This chain uses TRBV6-2 or TRBV6-3 with TRBJ2-7; TRBD1 aligns across 9 bases. Unmatched junction bases numbered 7, after V lost 6 bases and J lost 4 bases. The germline V gene has CDR1 MNHEY and CDR2 SVGEGT. The CDR3 length is 14 residues.